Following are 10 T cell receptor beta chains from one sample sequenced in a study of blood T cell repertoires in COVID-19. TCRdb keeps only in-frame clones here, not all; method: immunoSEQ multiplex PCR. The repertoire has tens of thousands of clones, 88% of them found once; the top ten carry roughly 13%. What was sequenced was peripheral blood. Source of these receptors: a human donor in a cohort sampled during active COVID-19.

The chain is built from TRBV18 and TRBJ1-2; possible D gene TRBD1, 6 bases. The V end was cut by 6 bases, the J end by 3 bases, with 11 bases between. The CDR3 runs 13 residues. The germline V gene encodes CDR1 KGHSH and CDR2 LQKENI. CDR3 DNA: TGTGCCAGCTCTCCCAGGGGTGACTATGGCTACACCTTC. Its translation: CASSPRGDYGYTF.

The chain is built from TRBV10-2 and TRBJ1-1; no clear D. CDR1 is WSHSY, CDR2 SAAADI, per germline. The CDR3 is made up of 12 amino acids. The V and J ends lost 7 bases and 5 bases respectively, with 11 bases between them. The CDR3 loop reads CASTIGGTEAFF. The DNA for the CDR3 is TGCGCCAGCACCATCGGAGGGACTGAAGCTTTCTTT.

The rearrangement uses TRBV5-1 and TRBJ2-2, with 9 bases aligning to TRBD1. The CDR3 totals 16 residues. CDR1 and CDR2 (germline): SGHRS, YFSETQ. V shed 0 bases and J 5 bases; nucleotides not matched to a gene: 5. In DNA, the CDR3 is TGCGCCAGCAGCTTGGAGGGACAGGGTACAACCGGGGAGCTGTTTTTT. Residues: CASSLEGQGTTGELFF.

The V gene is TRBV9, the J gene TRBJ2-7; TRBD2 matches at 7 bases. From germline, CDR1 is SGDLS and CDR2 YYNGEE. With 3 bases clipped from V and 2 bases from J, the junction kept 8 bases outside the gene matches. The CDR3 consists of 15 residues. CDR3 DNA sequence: TGTGCCAGCAGCGCCACCGGGGAGGGACCCTACGAGCAGTACTTC. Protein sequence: CASSATGEGPYEQYF.

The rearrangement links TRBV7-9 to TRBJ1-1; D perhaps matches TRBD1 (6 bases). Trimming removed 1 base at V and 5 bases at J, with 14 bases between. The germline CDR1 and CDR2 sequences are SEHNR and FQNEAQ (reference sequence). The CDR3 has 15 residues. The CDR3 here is CASSLVGGTSTEAFF. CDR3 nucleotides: TGTGCCAGCAGCTTAGTGGGAGGGACATCGACTGAAGCTTTCTTT.

The CDR3 loop reads CASSSRATRGEKLFF. For the CDR3, the DNA is TGTGCCAGCAGCTCTAGGGCGACCCGAGGGGAAAAACTGTTTTTT. V and J are TRBV7-2 and TRBJ1-4, with D unclear. Germline assignment: CDR1 SGHTA and CDR2 FQGNSA. Trimming left V 4 bases short and J 8 bases short, with 17 bases between. The CDR3 runs to 15 residues.

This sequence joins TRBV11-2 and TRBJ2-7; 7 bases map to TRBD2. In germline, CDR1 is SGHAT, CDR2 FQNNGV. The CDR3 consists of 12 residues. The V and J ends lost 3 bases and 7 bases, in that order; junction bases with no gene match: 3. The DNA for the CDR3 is TGTGCCAGCAGCTTCGAAGCGGGGGAGCAGTACTTC. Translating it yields CASSFEAGEQYF. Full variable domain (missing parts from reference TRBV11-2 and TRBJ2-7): EAGVAQSPRYKIIEKRQSVAFWCNPISGHATLYWYQQILGQGPKLLIQFQNNGVVDDSQLPKDRFSAERLKGVDSTLKIQPAKLEDSAVYLCASSFEAGEQYFGPGTRLTVT.

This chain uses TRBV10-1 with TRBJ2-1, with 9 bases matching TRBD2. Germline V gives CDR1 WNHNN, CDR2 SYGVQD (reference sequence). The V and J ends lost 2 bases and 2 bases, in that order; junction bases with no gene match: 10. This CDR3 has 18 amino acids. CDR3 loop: CASSEHSAAGGAYNEQFF. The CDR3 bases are TGCGCCAGCAGTGAGCATTCCGCAGCGGGGGGAGCCTACAATGAGCAGTTCTTC.

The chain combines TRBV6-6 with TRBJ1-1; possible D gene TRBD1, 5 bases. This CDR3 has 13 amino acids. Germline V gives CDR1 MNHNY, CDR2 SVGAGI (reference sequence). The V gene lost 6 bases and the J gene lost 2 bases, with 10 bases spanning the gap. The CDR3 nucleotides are TGTGCCAGCAGCCTCCAGGGTAACACTGAAGCTTTCTTT. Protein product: CASSLQGNTEAFF.

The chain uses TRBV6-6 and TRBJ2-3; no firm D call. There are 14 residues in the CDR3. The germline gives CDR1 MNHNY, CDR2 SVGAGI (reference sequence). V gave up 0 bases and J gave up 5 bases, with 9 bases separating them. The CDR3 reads CASSYSGVGDTQYF. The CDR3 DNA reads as TGTGCCAGCAGTTACTCCGGAGTGGGAGATACGCAGTATTTT.